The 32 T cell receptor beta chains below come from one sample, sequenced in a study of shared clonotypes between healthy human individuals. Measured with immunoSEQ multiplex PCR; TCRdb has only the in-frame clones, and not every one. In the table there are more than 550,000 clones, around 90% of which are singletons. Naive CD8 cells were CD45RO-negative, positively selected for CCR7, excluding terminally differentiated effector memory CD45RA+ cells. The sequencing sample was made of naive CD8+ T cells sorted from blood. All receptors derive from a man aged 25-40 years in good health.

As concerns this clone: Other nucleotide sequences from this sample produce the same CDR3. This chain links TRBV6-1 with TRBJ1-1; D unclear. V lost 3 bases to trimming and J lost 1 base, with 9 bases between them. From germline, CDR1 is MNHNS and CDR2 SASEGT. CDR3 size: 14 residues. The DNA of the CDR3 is TGTGCCAGCAGTGAGCGCGGCGGGAACACTGAAGCTTTCTTT. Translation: CASSERGGNTEAFF.

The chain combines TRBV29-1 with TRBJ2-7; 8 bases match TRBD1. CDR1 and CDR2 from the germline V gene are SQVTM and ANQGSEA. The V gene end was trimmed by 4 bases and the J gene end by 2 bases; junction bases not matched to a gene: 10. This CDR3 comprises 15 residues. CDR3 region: CSVGATGTGPYEQYF. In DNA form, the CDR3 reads TGCAGCGTTGGAGCAACCGGGACAGGCCCCTACGAGCAGTACTTC.

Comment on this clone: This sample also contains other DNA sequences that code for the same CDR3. The CDR3 spells CASSLEGSGANVLTF. In DNA form, the CDR3 reads TGCGCCAGCAGCTTGGAAGGTAGTGGGGCCAACGTCCTGACTTTC. The chain combines TRBV5-1 with TRBJ2-6; no clear D. CDR1 and CDR2 (germline): SGHRS, YFSETQ. The CDR3 is 15 amino acids. Trimming cost V 0 bases and J 3 bases, with 7 bases left between them.

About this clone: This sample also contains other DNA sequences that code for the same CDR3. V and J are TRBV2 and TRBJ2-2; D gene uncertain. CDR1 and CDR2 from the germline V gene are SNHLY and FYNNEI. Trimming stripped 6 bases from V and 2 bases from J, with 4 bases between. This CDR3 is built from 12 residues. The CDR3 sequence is CASRTNTGELFF. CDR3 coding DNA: TGTGCCAGCAGAACAAACACCGGGGAGCTGTTTTTT. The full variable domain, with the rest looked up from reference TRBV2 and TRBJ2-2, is EPEVTQTPSHQVTQMGQEVILRCVPISNHLYFYWYRQILGQKVEFLVSFYNNEISEKSEIFDDQFSVERPDGSNFTLKIRSTKLEDSAMYFCASRTNTGELFFGEGSRLTVL.

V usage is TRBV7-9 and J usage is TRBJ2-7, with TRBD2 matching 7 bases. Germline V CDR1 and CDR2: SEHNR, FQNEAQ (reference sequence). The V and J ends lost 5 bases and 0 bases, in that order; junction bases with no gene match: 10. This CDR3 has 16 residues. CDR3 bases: TGTGCCAGCAGCCACAAGGGAGGGAGCGCCTCCTACGAGCAGTACTTC. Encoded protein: CASSHKGGSASYEQYF. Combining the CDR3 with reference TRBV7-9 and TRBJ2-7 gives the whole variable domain DTGVSQNPRHKITKRGQNVTFRCDPISEHNRLYWYRQTLGQGPEFLTYFQNEAQLEKSRLLSDRFSAERPKGSFSTLEIQRTEQGDSAMYLCASSHKGGSASYEQYFGPGTRLTVT.

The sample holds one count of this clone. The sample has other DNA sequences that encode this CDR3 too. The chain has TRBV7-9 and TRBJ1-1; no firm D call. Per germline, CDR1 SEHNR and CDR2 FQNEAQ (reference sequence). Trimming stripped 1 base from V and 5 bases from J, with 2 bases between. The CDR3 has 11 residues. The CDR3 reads CASSLGTEAFF. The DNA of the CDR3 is TGTGCCAGCAGCTTAGGGACTGAAGCTTTCTTT.

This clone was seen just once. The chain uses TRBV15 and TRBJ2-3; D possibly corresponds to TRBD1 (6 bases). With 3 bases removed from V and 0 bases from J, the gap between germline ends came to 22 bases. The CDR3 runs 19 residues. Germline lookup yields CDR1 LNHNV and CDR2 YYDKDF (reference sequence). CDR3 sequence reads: CATSSLGTPYRVSTDTQYF. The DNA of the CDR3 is TGTGCCACCAGCAGCCTCGGAACCCCATACAGGGTCAGCACAGATACGCAGTATTTT.

CDR3 sequence (DNA): TGTGCCAGTAGTGTTGTGAGCTCCTACGAGCAGTACTTC. This gives the protein CASSVVSSYEQYF. V usage is TRBV19 and J usage is TRBJ2-7; the D is unclear. The V gene lost 5 bases and the J gene lost 0 bases, with 8 bases spanning the gap. In germline, CDR1 is LNHDA, CDR2 SQIVND (reference sequence). CDR3 length: 13 residues.

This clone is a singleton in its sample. This chain's CDR3 is CASSEGTGGHEQYF. CDR3 DNA: TGTGCCAGCAGTGAAGGGACAGGGGGGCACGAGCAGTACTTC. V and J are TRBV2 and TRBJ2-7; 10 bases are shared with TRBD1. The trim removed 1 base at V and 5 bases at J, leaving 2 bases unmatched. Germline V gene lookup returns CDR1 SNHLY and CDR2 FYNNEI. The CDR3 totals 14 residues. Using reference TRBV2 and TRBJ2-7 for the parts outside the CDR3, the full variable domain is EPEVTQTPSHQVTQMGQEVILRCVPISNHLYFYWYRQILGQKVEFLVSFYNNEISEKSEIFDDQFSVERPDGSNFTLKIRSTKLEDSAMYFCASSEGTGGHEQYFGPGTRLTVT.

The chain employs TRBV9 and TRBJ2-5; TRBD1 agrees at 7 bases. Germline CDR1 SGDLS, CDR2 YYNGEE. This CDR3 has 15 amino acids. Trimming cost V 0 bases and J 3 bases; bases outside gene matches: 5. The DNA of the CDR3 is TGTGCCAGCAGCGTAGAGGGGGCGGCAGAAGAGACCCAGTACTTC. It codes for CASSVEGAAEETQYF.

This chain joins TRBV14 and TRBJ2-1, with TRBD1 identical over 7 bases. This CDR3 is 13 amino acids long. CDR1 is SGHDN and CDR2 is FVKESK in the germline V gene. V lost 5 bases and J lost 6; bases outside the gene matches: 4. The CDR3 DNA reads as TGTGCCAGCAGCGGCGACAGGGTCAATGAGCAGTTCTTC. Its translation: CASSGDRVNEQFF. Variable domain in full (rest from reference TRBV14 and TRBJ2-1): EAGVTQFPSHSVIEKGQTVTLRCDPISGHDNLYWYRRVMGKEIKFLLHFVKESKQDESGMPNNRFLAERTGGTYSTLKVQPAELEDSGVYFCASSGDRVNEQFFGPGTRLTVL.

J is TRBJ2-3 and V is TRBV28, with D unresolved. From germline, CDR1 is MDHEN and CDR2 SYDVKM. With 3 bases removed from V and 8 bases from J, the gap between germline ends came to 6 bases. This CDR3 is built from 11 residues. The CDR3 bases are TGTGCCAGCAGTTTCCGGGTTACGCAGTATTTT. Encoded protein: CASSFRVTQYF.

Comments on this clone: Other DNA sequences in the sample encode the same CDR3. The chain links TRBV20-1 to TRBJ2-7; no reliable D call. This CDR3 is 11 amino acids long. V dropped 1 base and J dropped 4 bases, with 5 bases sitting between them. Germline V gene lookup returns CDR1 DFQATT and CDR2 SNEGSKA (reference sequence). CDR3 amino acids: CSARVGYEQYF. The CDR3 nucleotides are TGCAGTGCTAGAGTGGGATACGAGCAGTACTTC.

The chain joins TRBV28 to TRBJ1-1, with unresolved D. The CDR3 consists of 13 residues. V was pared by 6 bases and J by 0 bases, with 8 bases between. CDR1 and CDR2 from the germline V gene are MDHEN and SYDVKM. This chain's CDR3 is CASSRTVNTEAFF. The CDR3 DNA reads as TGTGCCAGCAGCCGAACAGTGAACACTGAAGCTTTCTTT.

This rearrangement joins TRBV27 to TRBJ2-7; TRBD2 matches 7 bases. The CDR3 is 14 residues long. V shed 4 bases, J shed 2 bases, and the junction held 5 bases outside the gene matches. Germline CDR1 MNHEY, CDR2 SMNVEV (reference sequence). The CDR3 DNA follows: TGTGCCAGCAGTTACGGGACTAAAACCTACGAGCAGTACTTC. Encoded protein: CASSYGTKTYEQYF.

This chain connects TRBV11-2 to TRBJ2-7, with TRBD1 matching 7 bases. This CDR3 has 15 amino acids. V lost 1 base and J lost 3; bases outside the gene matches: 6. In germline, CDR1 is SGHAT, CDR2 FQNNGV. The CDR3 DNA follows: TGTGCCAGCAGCTTAGGGCCAACAGGGGACTACGAGCAGTACTTC. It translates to CASSLGPTGDYEQYF.

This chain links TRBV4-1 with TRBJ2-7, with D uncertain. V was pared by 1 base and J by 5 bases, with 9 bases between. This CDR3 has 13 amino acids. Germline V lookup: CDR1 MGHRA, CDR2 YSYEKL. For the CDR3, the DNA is TGCGCCAGCAGCCAAGGCTATTCCGACGAGCAGTACTTC. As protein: CASSQGYSDEQYF.

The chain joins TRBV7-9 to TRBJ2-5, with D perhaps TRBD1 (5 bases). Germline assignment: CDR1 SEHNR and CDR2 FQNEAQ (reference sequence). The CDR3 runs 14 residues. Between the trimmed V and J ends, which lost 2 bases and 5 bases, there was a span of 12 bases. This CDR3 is CASSLITGAETQYF. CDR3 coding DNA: TGTGCCAGCAGCTTAATAACAGGTGCGGAGACCCAGTACTTC. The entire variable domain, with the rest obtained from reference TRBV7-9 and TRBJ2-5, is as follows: DTGVSQNPRHKITKRGQNVTFRCDPISEHNRLYWYRQTLGQGPEFLTYFQNEAQLEKSRLLSDRFSAERPKGSFSTLEIQRTEQGDSAMYLCASSLITGAETQYFGPGTRLLVL.

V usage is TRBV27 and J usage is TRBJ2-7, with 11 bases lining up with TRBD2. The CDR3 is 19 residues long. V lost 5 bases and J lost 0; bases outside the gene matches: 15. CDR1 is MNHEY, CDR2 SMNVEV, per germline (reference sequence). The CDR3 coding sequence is TGTGCCAGCAGTGGGCCGGGACTAGCGGCCCGAAGGAGCTCCTACGAGCAGTACTTC. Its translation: CASSGPGLAARRSSYEQYF.

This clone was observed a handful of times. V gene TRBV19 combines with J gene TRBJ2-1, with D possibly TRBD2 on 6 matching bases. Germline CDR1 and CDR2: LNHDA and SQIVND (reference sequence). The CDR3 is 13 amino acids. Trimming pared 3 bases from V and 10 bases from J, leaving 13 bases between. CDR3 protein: CASSINSGREQFF. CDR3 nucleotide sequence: TGTGCCAGTAGTATTAATAGCGGCCGGGAGCAGTTCTTC.

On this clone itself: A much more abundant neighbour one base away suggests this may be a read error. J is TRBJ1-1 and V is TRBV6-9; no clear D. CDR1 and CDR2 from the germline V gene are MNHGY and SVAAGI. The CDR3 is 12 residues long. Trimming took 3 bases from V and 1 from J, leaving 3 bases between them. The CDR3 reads CASSYSNTEAFF. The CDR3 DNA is TGTGCCAGCAGTTACTCGAACACTGAAGCTTTCTTT.

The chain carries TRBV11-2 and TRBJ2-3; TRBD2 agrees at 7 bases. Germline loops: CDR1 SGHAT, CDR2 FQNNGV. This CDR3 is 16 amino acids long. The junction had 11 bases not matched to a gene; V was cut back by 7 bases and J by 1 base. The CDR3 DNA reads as TGTGCCAGCAAACGAATAGCGGGTCAGCGCACAGATACGCAGTATTTT. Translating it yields CASKRIAGQRTDTQYF.

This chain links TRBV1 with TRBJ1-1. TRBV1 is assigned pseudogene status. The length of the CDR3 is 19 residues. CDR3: CTSSQGIHRRLLWKLEAFF. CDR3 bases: TGCACCAGCAGCCAAGGAATCCACCGACGGCTACTTTGGAAACTTGAAGCTTTCTTT.

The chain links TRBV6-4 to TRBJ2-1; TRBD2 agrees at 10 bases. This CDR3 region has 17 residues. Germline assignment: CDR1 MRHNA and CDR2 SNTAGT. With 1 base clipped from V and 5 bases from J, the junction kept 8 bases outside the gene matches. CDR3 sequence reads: CASSDLPRTSGNNEQFF. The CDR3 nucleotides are TGTGCCAGCAGTGACTTACCCCGGACTAGCGGTAACAATGAGCAGTTCTTC.

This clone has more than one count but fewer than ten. CDR3 region: CASSLTGHHYEQYF. Here the CDR3 DNA reads TGTGCCAGCAGCTTAACGGGACATCACTACGAGCAGTACTTC. The V and J genes are TRBV7-9 and TRBJ2-7; D may be TRBD1 (6 bases). Trimming took off 2 bases at V and 3 bases at J, with 11 bases between the two ends. The CDR3 has 14 amino acids. Germline V gene sequence: CDR1 SEHNR, CDR2 FQNEAQ (reference sequence).

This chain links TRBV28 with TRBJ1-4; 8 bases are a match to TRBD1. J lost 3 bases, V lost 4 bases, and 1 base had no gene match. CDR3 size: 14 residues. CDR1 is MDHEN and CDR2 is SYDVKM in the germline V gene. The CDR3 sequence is CASSSGGSNEKLFF. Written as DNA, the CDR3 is TGTGCCAGCAGTTCAGGGGGCTCTAATGAAAAACTGTTTTTT.

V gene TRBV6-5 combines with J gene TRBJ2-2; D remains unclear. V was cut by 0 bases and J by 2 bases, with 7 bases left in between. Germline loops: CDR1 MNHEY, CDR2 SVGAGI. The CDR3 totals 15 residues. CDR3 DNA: TGTGCCAGCAGTTACTCCGCATCAAACACCGGGGAGCTGTTTTTT. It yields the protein CASSYSASNTGELFF.

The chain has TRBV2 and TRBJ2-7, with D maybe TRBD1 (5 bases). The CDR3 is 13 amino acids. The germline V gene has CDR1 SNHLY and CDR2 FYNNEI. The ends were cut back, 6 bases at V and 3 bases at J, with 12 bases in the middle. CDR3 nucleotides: TGTGCCAGCAGCGAGACAGCGCTCTACGAGCAGTACTTC. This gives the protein CASSETALYEQYF. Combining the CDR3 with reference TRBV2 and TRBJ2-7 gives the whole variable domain EPEVTQTPSHQVTQMGQEVILRCVPISNHLYFYWYRQILGQKVEFLVSFYNNEISEKSEIFDDQFSVERPDGSNFTLKIRSTKLEDSAMYFCASSETALYEQYFGPGTRLTVT.

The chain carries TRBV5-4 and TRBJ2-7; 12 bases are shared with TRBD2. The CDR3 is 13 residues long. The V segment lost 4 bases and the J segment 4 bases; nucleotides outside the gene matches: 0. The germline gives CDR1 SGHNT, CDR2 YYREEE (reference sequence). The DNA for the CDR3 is TGTGCCAGCAGCGGACTAGCGGGGTACGAGCAGTACTTC. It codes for CASSGLAGYEQYF.

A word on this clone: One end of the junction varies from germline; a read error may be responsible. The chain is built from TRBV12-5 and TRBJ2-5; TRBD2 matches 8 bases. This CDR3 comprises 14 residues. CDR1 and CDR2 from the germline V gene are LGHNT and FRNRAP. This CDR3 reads CASALSLAGETQYF. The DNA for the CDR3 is TGTGCTAGTGCTTTGAGCCTAGCGGGAGAGACCCAGTACTTC. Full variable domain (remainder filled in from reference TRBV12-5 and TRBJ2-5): DARVTQTPRHKVTEMGQEVTMRCQPILGHNTVFWYRQTMMQGLELLAYFRNRAPLDDSGMPKDRFSAEMPDATLATLKIQPSEPRDSAVYFCASALSLAGETQYFGPGTRLLVL.

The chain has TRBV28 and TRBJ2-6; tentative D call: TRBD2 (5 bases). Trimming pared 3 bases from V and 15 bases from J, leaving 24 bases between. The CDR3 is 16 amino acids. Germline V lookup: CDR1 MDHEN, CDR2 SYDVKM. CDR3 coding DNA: TGTGCCAGCAGTTTTTTTAGCCTATCACGGGGAATGGGCCTGACTTTC. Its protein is CASSFFSLSRGMGLTF.

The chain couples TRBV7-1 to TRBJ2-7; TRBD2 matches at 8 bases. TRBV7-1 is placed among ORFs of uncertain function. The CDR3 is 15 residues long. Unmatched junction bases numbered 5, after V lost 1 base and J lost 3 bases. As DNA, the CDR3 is TGTGCCAGCAGCTCAGGAGCGGGAGCCCGCTACGAGCAGTACTTC. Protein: CASSSGAGARYEQYF.